These 31 T cell receptor beta chains were sequenced from one sample in a study of response to subunit inactivated influenza vaccine. TCRdb re-analysed the RT-PCR reads in MiXCR, keeping a single row per CDR3 protein. The repertoire includes about 540,000 distinct CDR3 sequences, roughly 25% of them detected once, and 2.5% to 3.5% sits in the top ten. These same data were also listed under a study on T cells expressing NK-cell markers. That study adds: As the method of synthesis, 5'RACE template switching with UMIs yielded TCR beta cDNA.

The material was CD4+ T cells sorted from PBMCs, obtained 11 to 12 days after vaccination. The receptors shown here come from a man aged 50-60 years who received an inactivated influenza vaccine.

This clonotype has a handful of counts. This rearrangement joins TRBV19 to TRBJ2-3, with D tentatively TRBD2 (5 bases). The V end lost 8 bases, the J end lost 1 base, and 10 bases lay between the germline ends. Per the germline V gene, CDR1 is LNHDA and CDR2 is SQIVND (reference sequence). This CDR3 comprises 13 residues. CDR3 nucleotides: TGTGCCAGTCTCTCAGCGGGCACAGATACGCAGTATTTT. This encodes CASLSAGTDTQYF.

V gene TRBV20-1 combines with J gene TRBJ1-2, with a possible D match to TRBD1 (5 bases). This CDR3 region has 11 residues. Germline CDR1 is DFQATT and CDR2 is SNEGSKA (reference sequence). The germline V and J ends were trimmed by 6 bases and 6 bases, with 11 bases remaining between them. The CDR3 is CSAGTSDGYTF. The CDR3 nucleotides read TGCAGTGCCGGGACGAGCGATGGCTACACCTTC.

This clonotype was picked up a small number of times. The chain uses TRBV6-2 or TRBV6-3 and TRBJ1-5; D not certain. V gave up 6 bases and J gave up 0 bases, with 12 bases separating them. The CDR3 loop spans 15 amino acids. Germline CDR1 MNHEY, CDR2 SVGEGT. For the CDR3, the DNA is TGTGCCAGCAGAGCGGGAGGACCTAGCAATCAGCCCCAGCATTTT. It yields the protein CASRAGGPSNQPQHF.

This clonotype was seen more than once but under ten times. V and J are TRBV6-2 or TRBV6-3 and TRBJ2-4, with 7 bases aligning to TRBD2. The CDR3 sequence is 15 residues long. Trimming cost V 2 bases and J 8 bases; bases outside gene matches: 9. The germline V gene has CDR1 MNHEY and CDR2 SVGEGT. CDR3 loop: CASSYTTGTKYIQYF. Here the CDR3 DNA reads TGTGCCAGCAGTTACACGACCGGGACTAAATACATTCAGTACTTC.

This clonotype was detected a few times. The chain uses TRBV29-1 and TRBJ2-1, with a possible D match to TRBD1 (6 bases). The CDR3 is 13 amino acids. Germline V lookup: CDR1 SQVTM, CDR2 ANQGSEA. Trimming took off 4 bases at V and 7 bases at J, with 14 bases between the two ends. The CDR3 DNA reads TGCAGCGTTGGGCAGGGGCTGGGGAATGAGCAGTTCTTC. Translating gives CSVGQGLGNEQFF.

This sequence joins TRBV10-3 and TRBJ2-7, with 8 bases fitting TRBD1. J lost 4 bases, V lost 6 bases, and 11 bases had no gene match. CDR1 ENHRY and CDR2 SYGVKD come from the germline V gene. The CDR3 consists of 15 residues. The CDR3 loop reads CAISSRTGNSYEQYF. In nucleotides, the CDR3 is TGTGCCATCAGCTCTCGGACAGGGAATAGTTACGAGCAGTACTTC.

This sequence joins TRBV2 and TRBJ1-3; D is undetermined. Germline CDR1 and CDR2: SNHLY and FYNNEI. The CDR3 sequence is 14 residues long. V was trimmed by 2 bases and J by 2 bases, leaving 7 bases between them. The CDR3 here is CASSEPRAGNTIYF. The DNA of the CDR3 is TGTGCCAGCAGTGAACCCCGGGCTGGAAACACCATATATTTT.

V usage is TRBV2 and J usage is TRBJ2-3, with 11 bases identical to TRBD2. The CDR3 spans 14 residues. Germline CDR1 is SNHLY and CDR2 is FYNNEI. The J segment lost 4 bases and the V segment lost 6 bases, leaving 3 bases of the junction unmatched. CDR3 residues: CASRGLAVADTQYF. In DNA, the CDR3 is TGTGCCAGCAGGGGACTAGCGGTGGCAGATACGCAGTATTTT.

This clonotype was observed a few times. This rearrangement joins TRBV19 to TRBJ2-3; D is uncertain. Trimming left V 3 bases short and J 6 bases short, with 4 bases between. The germline CDR1 and CDR2 sequences are LNHDA and SQIVND (reference sequence). The CDR3 sequence is 11 residues long. CDR3 sequence reads: CASSMGDTQYF. DNA of the CDR3: TGTGCCAGTAGTATGGGTGATACGCAGTATTTT.

A note on this clonotype: A read error may be the cause here, since a much bigger clone is one base away. The chain links TRBV2 to TRBJ2-3; perhaps D is TRBD1 or TRBD2 (5 bases each). The CDR3 extends over 13 amino acids. Deletions cut 6 bases from V and 0 bases from J, with 7 bases between. The germline V gene has CDR1 SNHLY and CDR2 FYNNEI. CDR3 nucleotides: TGTGCCAGCAGCTGGGACAGCACAGATACGCAGTATTTT. It yields the protein CASSWDSTDTQYF.

The table lists this clonotype with a few counts. The chain uses TRBV7-3 and TRBJ2-3; tentatively, D is TRBD1 or TRBD2 (5 bases each). Trimming removed 2 bases at V and 0 bases at J, with 9 bases between. The germline gives CDR1 SGHTA, CDR2 FQGTGA. This CDR3 is built from 15 residues. CDR3 in amino acids: CASSLQGESTDTQYF. Written as DNA, the CDR3 is TGTGCCAGCAGCTTACAGGGAGAAAGCACAGATACGCAGTATTTT.

The chain has TRBV10-3 and TRBJ2-6; 9 positions match TRBD1. This CDR3 contains 20 residues. Germline trimming cut 6 bases from V and 0 bases from J; bases unmatched to any gene: 15. Germline CDR1 is ENHRY and CDR2 is SYGVKD. The CDR3 here is CAISNRGMDRGNSGANVLTF. Here the CDR3 DNA reads TGTGCCATCAGCAATCGAGGTATGGACAGGGGCAACTCTGGGGCCAACGTCCTGACTTTC.

This clonotype has more than one count but fewer than ten. J is TRBJ1-4 and V is TRBV5-1; 7 bases line up with TRBD1. J lost 7 bases, V lost 3 bases, and 15 bases had no gene match. Per germline, CDR1 SGHRS and CDR2 YFSETQ. This CDR3 is 17 amino acids long. The DNA for the CDR3 is TGCGCCAGCAGCTCGAAGACCCGGACAGGAGGGGGTGAAAAACTGTTTTTT. Amino acids: CASSSKTRTGGGEKLFF.

The chain has TRBV7-2 and TRBJ2-1; 8 bases map to TRBD2. The germline V gene has CDR1 SGHTA and CDR2 FQGNSA. Trimming took 1 base from V and 6 from J; bases not matched to a gene: 8. CDR3 length: 16 residues. The CDR3 protein is CASSLGGYRGGNEQFF. DNA of the CDR3: TGTGCCAGCAGCTTAGGGGGATACCGGGGGGGCAATGAGCAGTTCTTC.

The V gene is TRBV20-1, the J gene TRBJ1-4; the match to TRBD1 covers 8 bases. The CDR3 consists of 15 residues. V trimming: 1 base; J trimming: 6 bases; junction bases outside the gene matches: 7. Germline assignment: CDR1 DFQATT and CDR2 SNEGSKA (reference sequence). The CDR3 coding sequence is TGCAGTGCTAGAGCACCGGGACAGGAGGATGAAAAACTGTTTTTT. Protein sequence: CSARAPGQEDEKLFF.

The chain employs TRBV5-1 and TRBJ2-5, with TRBD2 matching over 14 bases. The CDR3 loop spans 15 amino acids. J was trimmed by 6 bases and V by 4 bases; bases with no gene match: 5. Germline CDR1 is SGHRS and CDR2 is YFSETQ. The CDR3 sequence is CASSGTSGSIKTQYF. The DNA of the CDR3 is TGCGCCAGCAGCGGGACTAGCGGGAGTATAAAGACCCAGTACTTC. Supplemented by reference TRBV5-1 and TRBJ2-5, the full variable domain reads KAGVTQTPRYLIKTRGQQVTLSCSPISGHRSVSWYQQTPGQGLQFLFEYFSETQRNKGNFPGRFSGRQFSNSRSEMNVSTLELGDSALYLCASSGTSGSIKTQYFGPGTRLLVL.

V is TRBV20-1 and J is TRBJ1-5, with D tentatively TRBD1 (6 bases). The V and J ends lost 6 bases and 4 bases respectively, with 10 bases between them. The CDR3 consists of 12 residues. Germline-derived CDR1 and CDR2 are DFQATT and SNEGSKA (reference sequence). The DNA of the CDR3 is TGCAGTGCCGGACAGCGTAATCAGCCCCAGCATTTT. It encodes CSAGQRNQPQHF.

The V call is TRBV4-2, the J call TRBJ2-7, with a possible D match to TRBD2 (5 bases). The CDR3 contains 16 residues. Trimming took 0 bases from V and 2 from J, leaving 14 bases between them. The germline V gene has CDR1 LGHNA and CDR2 YNFKEQ. The CDR3 loop reads CASSQDLTSSTYEQYF. The CDR3 nucleotides are TGTGCCAGCAGCCAAGATTTAACGTCTAGCACCTACGAGCAGTACTTC.

In its sample, this clonotype was seen a few times. The DNA for the CDR3 is TGTGCCTGGACTCGGGGGGGGTCCTACAATGAGCAGTTCTTC. It translates to CAWTRGGSYNEQFF. The V and J genes are TRBV30 and TRBJ2-1; 8 nucleotides agree with TRBD2. Germline trimming cut 4 bases from V and 1 base from J; bases unmatched to any gene: 3. Germline V gives CDR1 GTSNPN, CDR2 SVGIG (reference sequence). This CDR3 contains 14 residues.

V gene TRBV5-6 combines with J gene TRBJ2-7; D is perhaps TRBD1 or TRBD2 (5 bases each). The CDR3 is made up of 14 amino acids. Germline CDR1 SGHDT, CDR2 YYEEEE. The V gene lost 1 base and the J gene lost 3 bases, with 11 bases spanning the gap. CDR3 residues: CASSLFPGSYEQYF. CDR3 nucleotide sequence: TGTGCCAGCAGCTTGTTTCCAGGGAGCTACGAGCAGTACTTC.

J is TRBJ2-1 and V is TRBV11-3, with D perhaps matching TRBD1 or TRBD2 (5 bases each). The CDR3 contains 12 residues. CDR1 is SGHNT and CDR2 is YENEEA in the germline V gene. V lost 8 bases, J lost 9 bases, and 14 bases lay in between. The CDR3 DNA is TGTGCCAGCGGGCTGCATGGGGGTGAGCAGTTCTTC. It specifies CASGLHGGEQFF.

The chain couples TRBV15 to TRBJ2-7; 7 bases match TRBD1. V dropped 0 bases and J dropped 3; count of bases not matched to a gene: 5. There are 15 residues in the CDR3. Looked up from germline, CDR1 is LNHNV and CDR2 is YYDKDF (reference sequence). The CDR3 DNA reads as TGTGCCACCAGCAGAGATCACAGGGGAAGCTACGAGCAGTACTTC. Its protein is CATSRDHRGSYEQYF.

This clonotype has ten or more counts. This chain links TRBV5-1 with TRBJ1-2; D call uncertain. The germline V gene has CDR1 SGHRS and CDR2 YFSETQ. CDR3 length equals 14 residues. V lost 0 bases and J 3 bases, leaving 9 bases between the germline ends. In nucleotides, the CDR3 is TGCGCCAGCAGCTTGGAGGCAGCCTACTATGGCTACACCTTC. This gives the protein CASSLEAAYYGYTF.

This clonotype was counted only a few times. The CDR3 DNA sequence: TGCAGCGTTGAAGATCCGAGGGCCAGAACCTACGAGCAGTACTTC. Its translation is CSVEDPRARTYEQYF. V and J are TRBV29-1 and TRBJ2-7; TRBD2 is a possible D gene (5 bases). CDR3 length: 15 amino acids. Germline V gene lookup returns CDR1 SQVTM and CDR2 ANQGSEA. V lost 0 bases and J lost 2, with 14 bases in between.

This clonotype was detected only once. The V call is TRBV27, the J call TRBJ1-1; D uncertain. The V end was cut by 6 bases, the J end by 10 bases, with 24 bases between. CDR1 and CDR2 from the germline V gene are MNHEY and SMNVEV (reference sequence). This CDR3 contains 15 residues. CDR3 sequence reads: CASSLRGWDALRAFF. CDR3 sequence (DNA): TGTGCCAGCAGCCTACGCGGGTGGGATGCCCTACGAGCTTTCTTT.

This clonotype was found a few times. V and J are TRBV6-2 or TRBV6-3 and TRBJ2-3; 8 bases align to TRBD1. The junction had 6 bases not matched to a gene; V was cut back by 6 bases and J by 1 base. Germline V gene data show CDR1 as MNHEY and CDR2 as SVGEGT. The CDR3 has 15 amino acids. CDR3 amino acids: CASRLTGDRTDTQYF. In DNA form, the CDR3 reads TGTGCCAGCAGACTGACAGGGGACCGCACAGATACGCAGTATTTT.

This clonotype has a handful of counts. This sequence joins TRBV20-1 and TRBJ1-1, with 9 bases identical to TRBD1. V shed 6 bases and J 0 bases; nucleotides not matched to a gene: 11. The CDR3 runs to 16 residues. Germline V lookup: CDR1 DFQATT, CDR2 SNEGSKA (reference sequence). CDR3 bases: TGCAGTGCCCCCACGACAGGGGGATGGATGAACACTGAAGCTTTCTTT. Translated, it gives CSAPTTGGWMNTEAFF.

The genes are TRBV28 and TRBJ2-7; 10 bases are a match to TRBD2. In germline, CDR1 is MDHEN, CDR2 SYDVKM. There are 16 residues in the CDR3. J gave up 5 bases and V 6 bases, and 13 bases lay outside the gene matches. CDR3 region: CASRRTRASGGHEQYF. The CDR3 bases are TGTGCCAGCAGACGTACTAGGGCTAGCGGGGGCCACGAGCAGTACTTC.

This chain connects TRBV15 to TRBJ1-4; D gene ambiguous. The length of the CDR3 is 16 residues. The germline gives CDR1 LNHNV, CDR2 YYDKDF (reference sequence). Trimming pared 0 bases from V and 4 bases from J, leaving 12 bases between. The CDR3 protein is CATSREVTTRNEKLFF. The CDR3 region has the DNA TGTGCCACCAGCAGAGAGGTGACAACTCGTAATGAAAAACTGTTTTTT.

V is TRBV5-6 and J is TRBJ2-1, with 12 bases matching TRBD1. Per the germline V gene, CDR1 is SGHDT and CDR2 is YYEEEE. V was pared by 4 bases and J by 4 bases, with 6 bases of the junction left unmatched. The CDR3 runs to 16 residues. The DNA of the CDR3 is TGTGCCAGCAGCGGTCGGGACAGGGGGCTATACAATGAGCAGTTCTTC. It is translated as CASSGRDRGLYNEQFF.

V and J are TRBV2 and TRBJ2-7; possibly TRBD1 or TRBD2 for D (5 bases each). With 7 bases removed from V and 4 bases from J, the gap between germline ends came to 17 bases. Per germline, CDR1 SNHLY and CDR2 FYNNEI. The CDR3 runs to 14 residues. The CDR3 nucleotides are TGTGCCAGCACCAGACTGAGGGGCGGGTACGAGCAGTACTTC. Amino acids: CASTRLRGGYEQYF.